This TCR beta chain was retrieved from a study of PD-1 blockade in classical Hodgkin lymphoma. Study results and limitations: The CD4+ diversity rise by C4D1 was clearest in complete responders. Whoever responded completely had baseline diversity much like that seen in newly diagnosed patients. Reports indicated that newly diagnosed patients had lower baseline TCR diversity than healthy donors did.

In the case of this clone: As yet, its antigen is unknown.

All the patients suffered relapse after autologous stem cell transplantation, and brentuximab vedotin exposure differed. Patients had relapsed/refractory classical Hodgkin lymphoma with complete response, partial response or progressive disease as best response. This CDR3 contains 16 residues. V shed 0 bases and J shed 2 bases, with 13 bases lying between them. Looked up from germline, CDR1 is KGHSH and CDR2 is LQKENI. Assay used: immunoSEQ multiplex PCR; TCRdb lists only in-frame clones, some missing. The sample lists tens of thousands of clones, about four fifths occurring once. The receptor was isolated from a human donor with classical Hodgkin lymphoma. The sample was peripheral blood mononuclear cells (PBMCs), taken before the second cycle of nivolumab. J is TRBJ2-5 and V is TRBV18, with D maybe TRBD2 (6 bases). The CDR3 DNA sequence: TGTGCCAGCTCACCACCGTTCGCGGGGACTCAAGAGACCCAGTACTTC. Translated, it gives CASSPPFAGTQETQYF.